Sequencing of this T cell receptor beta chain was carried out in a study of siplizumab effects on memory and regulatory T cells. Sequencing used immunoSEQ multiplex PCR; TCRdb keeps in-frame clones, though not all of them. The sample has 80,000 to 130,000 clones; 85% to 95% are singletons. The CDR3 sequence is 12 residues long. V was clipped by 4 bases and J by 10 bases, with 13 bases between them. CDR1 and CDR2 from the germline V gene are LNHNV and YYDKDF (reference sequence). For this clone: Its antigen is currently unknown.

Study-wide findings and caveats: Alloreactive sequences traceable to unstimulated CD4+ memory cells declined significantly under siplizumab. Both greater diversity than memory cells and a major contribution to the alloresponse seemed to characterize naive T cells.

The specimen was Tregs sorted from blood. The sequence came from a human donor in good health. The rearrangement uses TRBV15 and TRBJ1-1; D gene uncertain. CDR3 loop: CATSTALSRAFF. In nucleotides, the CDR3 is TGTGCCACCAGCACGGCGCTTTCAAGAGCTTTCTTT.